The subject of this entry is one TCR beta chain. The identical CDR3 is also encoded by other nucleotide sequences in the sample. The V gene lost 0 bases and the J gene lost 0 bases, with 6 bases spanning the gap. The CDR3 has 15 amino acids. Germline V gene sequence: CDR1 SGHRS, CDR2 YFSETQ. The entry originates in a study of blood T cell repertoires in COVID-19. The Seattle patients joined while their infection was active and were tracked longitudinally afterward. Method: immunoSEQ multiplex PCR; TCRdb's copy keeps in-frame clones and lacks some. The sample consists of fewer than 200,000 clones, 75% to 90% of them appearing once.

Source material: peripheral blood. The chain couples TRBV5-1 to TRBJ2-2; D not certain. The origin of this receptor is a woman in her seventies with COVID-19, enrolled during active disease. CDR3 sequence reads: CASSLARANTGELFF. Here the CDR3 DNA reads TGCGCCAGCAGCTTGGCGAGAGCGAACACCGGGGAGCTGTTTTTT.